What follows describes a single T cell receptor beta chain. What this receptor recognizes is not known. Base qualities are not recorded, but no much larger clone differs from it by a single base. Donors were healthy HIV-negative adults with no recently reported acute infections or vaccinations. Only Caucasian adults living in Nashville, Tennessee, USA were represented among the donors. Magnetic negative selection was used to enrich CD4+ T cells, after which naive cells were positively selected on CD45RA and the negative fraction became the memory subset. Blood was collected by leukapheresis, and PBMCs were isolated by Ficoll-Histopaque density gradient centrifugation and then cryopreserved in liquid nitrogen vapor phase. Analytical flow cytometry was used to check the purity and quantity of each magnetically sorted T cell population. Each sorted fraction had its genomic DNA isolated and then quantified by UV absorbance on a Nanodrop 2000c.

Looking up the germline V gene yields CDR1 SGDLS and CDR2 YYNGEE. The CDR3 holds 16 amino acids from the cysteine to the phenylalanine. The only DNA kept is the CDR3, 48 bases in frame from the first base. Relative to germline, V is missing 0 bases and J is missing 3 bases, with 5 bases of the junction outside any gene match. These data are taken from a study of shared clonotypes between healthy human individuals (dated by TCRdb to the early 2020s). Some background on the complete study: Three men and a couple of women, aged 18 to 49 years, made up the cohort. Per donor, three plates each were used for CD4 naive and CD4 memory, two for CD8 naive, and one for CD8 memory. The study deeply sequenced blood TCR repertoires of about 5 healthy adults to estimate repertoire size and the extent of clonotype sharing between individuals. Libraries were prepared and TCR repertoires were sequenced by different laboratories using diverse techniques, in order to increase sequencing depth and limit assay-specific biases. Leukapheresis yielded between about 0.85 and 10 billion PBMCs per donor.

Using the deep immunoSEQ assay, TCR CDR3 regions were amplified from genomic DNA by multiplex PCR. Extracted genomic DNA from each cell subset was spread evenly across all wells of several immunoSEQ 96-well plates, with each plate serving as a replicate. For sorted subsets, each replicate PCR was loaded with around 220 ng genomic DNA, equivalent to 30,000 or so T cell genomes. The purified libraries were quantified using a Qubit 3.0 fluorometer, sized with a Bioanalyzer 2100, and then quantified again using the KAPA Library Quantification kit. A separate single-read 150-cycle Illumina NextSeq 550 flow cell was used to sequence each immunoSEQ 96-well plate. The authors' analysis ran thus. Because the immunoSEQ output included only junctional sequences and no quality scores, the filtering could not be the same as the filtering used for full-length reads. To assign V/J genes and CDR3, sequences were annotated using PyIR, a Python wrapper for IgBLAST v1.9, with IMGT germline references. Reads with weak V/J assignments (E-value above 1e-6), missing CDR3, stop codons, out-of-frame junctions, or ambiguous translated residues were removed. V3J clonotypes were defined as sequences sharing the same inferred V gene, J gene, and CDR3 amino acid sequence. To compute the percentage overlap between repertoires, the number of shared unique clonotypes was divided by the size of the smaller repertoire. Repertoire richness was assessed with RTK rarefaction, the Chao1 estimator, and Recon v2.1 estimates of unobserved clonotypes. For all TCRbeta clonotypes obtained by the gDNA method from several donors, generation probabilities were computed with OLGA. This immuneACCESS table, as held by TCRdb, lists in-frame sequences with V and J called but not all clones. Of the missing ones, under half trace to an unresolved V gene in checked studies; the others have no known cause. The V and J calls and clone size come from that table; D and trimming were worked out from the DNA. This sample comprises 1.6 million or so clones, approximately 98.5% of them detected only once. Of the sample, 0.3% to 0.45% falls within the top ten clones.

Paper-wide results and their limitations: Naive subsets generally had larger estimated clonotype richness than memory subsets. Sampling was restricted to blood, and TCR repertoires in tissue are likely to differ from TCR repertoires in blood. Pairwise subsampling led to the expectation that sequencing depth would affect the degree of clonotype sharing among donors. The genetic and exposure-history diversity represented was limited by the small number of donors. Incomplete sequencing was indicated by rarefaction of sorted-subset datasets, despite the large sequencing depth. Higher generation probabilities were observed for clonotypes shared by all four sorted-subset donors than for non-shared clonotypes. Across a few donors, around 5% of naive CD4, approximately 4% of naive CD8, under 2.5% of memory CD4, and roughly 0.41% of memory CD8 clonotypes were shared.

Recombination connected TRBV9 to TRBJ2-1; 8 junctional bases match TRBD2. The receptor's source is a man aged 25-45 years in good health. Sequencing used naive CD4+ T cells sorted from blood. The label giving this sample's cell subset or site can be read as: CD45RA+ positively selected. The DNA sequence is TGTGCCAGCAGCGTAGTATCTAGCGGGTTCTACAATGAGCAGTTCTTC. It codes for CASSVVSSGFYNEQFF.